The clone carrying this T cell receptor (beta chain) was observed at least ten times. V was pared by 0 bases and J by 3 bases, with 9 bases between. The CDR3 sequence is 14 residues long. This entry comes from a study of T cell repertoires in cytomegalovirus infection. TCRdb reanalysed the reads using MiXCR and keeps one entry per CDR3 protein. The sample holds about 250,000 distinct CDR3 sequences, 5% to 8.5% seen once. The chain is built from TRBV23-1 and TRBJ2-7; D is undetermined. TRBV23-1 carries the ORF label, with uncertain function. Sequenced input: PBMCs. This clonotype originated in a human donor in good health (CMV status not recorded). Some clones in this sample may be carry-over from other donors' samples. DNA of the CDR3: TGCGCCAGCAGTCAATCGAACAGCCTCTACGAGCAGTACTTC. Protein: CASSQSNSLYEQYF.